This T cell receptor (beta chain) comes out of a study of blood T cell repertoires in COVID-19. Study at large: Samples representing acute and convalescent COVID-19 were sourced from the United States, Italy and Spain. Nucleic acid was either cDNA or gDNA, and it came from T cells, B-cell-depleted T cells, or PBMCs.

How the authors handled the data: By means of reference gene primer amplification, nucleated cell counts were estimated. This table comes from immunoSEQ multiplex PCR, and its TCRdb copy is limited to in-frame clones, with some not included. The V and J calls and clone size were taken over from that table, and D and trimming were inferred from the DNA. In the table there are roughly 330,000 clones, 88% of which are singletons. Trimming removed 0 bases from V and 0 bases from J; junction bases left unmatched: 0. Germline assignment: CDR1 SGDLS and CDR2 YYNGEE. This CDR3 region has 16 residues. The TCR was taken from a woman in her forties or fifties with active or convalescent COVID-19. The specimen was peripheral blood. The rearrangement joins TRBV9 to TRBJ2-2; the match to TRBD1 covers 9 bases. The CDR3 loop is CASSVGQGANTGELFF. The CDR3 nucleotides are TGTGCCAGCAGCGTAGGACAGGGGGCGAACACCGGGGAGCTGTTTTTT.